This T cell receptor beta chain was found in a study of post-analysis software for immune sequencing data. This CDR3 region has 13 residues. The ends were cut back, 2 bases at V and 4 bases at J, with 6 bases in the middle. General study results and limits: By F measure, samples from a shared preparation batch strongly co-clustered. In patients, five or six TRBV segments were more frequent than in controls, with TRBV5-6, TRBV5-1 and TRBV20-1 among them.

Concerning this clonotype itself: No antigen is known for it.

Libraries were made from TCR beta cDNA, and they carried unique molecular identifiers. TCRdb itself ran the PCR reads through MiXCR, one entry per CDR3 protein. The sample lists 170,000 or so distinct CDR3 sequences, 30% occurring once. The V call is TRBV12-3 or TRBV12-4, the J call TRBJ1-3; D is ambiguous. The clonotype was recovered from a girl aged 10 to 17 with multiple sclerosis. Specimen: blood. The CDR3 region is CASSLHQGNTIYF. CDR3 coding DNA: TGTGCCAGCAGTTTACACCAAGGAAACACCATATATTTT.